The rows below give T cell receptor beta chains drawn from one sample of a study of blood T cell repertoires in COVID-19. Here immunoSEQ multiplex PCR was the method, and the copy in TCRdb shows in-frame clones only, minus some. The sample shows about 190,000 clones, over 75% of them seen only once. The sample taken for sequencing was peripheral blood. The receptors here all came from a man between 45 and 60 years old who had recovered from COVID-19. Both conserved end residues are part of each CDR3. The order of the fields is J gene, V gene, CDR3 protein.

>TRBJ2-1|TRBV10-3
CAISESLGGASYNEQFF
>TRBJ1-6|TRBV7-2
CASSPGNSPLHF
>TRBJ1-2|TRBV5-6
CASSSGRQGKGYGYTF
>TRBJ2-3|TRBV24-1
CATSDPPTAPSTDTQYF
>TRBJ1-1|TRBV30
CACPGQGSRNTEAFF
>TRBJ2-2|TRBV20-1
CSASFLSSNTGELFF
>TRBJ1-2|TRBV4-1
CASSGYRRGGYTF
>TRBJ1-1|TRBV19
CASSRTGDTEAFF
>TRBJ2-1|TRBV2
CASSDSAGGRDEQFF
>TRBJ2-7|TRBV27
CASSPKGQGAYEQYF
>TRBJ1-6|TRBV18
CASSLEAGLHF
>TRBJ2-5|TRBV3-1/TRBV3-2
CASSQLAGAALKETQYF
>TRBJ2-1|TRBV28
CASSPLTSGSFNEQFF
>TRBJ2-7|TRBV5-1
CASSQGASGISEQYF
>TRBJ1-1|TRBV19
CASRVTVFTEAFF
>TRBJ2-1|TRBV24-1
CATSDAGTSVGDEQFF
>TRBJ1-2|TRBV4-2
CASSQEGQSYGYTF
>TRBJ2-3|TRBV5-4
CASSVGLAEDTQYF
>TRBJ2-1|TRBV7-2
CASSFLAGDNEQFF
>TRBJ2-7|TRBV27
CASRLGTSGSYEQYF
>TRBJ2-2|TRBV7-9
CASSIGLNTGELFF
>TRBJ2-1|TRBV29-1
CSTTGSGRSNEQFF
>TRBJ2-1|TRBV11-2
CASSLPSYNEQFF
>TRBJ2-7|TRBV4-2
CASSLAGLAGAHFF
>TRBJ2-3|TRBV5-4
CASSRLLAASTDTQYF
>TRBJ2-6|TRBV7-3
CASSFNSGANVLTF
>TRBJ2-7|TRBV4-2
CASSQGLGDHFDAYEQYF
>TRBJ1-1|TRBV25-1
CASSETTELNTEAFF
>TRBJ2-1|TRBV3-1/TRBV3-2
CASSTLAGGHNEQFF
>TRBJ1-2|TRBV6-5
CASSSPFDRVKGYTF
>TRBJ1-5|TRBV4-2
CASSHPGHEFSTNQPQHF
>TRBJ2-1|TRBV29-1
CSVVEVLNEQFF
>TRBJ1-5|TRBV7-2
CASSSRQGAGQPQHF
>TRBJ2-6|TRBV19
CASSPNPGSGANVLTF
>TRBJ1-3|TRBV6-2/TRBV6-3
CASSYEGLSGNTIYF
>TRBJ2-2|TRBV27
CASSWASGYTGELFF
>TRBJ2-1|TRBV19
CASTSGRAWNEQFF
>TRBJ2-1|TRBV5-1
CATRRGGDGNEQFF
>TRBJ2-2|TRBV10-3
CAIRQGSTGELFF
>TRBJ2-6|TRBV7-9
CASSKQGFFSGANVLTF